These 7 T cell receptor beta chains originate from one sample sequenced in a study of identical twins. TCRdb processed the 5' RACE reads anew with MiXCR; each CDR3 protein has one entry. Of 500,000 to 700,000 distinct CDR3 sequences detected, under 8.5% appear once; the ten largest clones hold 1.6%. These data were likewise used in another study, on yellow fever vaccine responses in identical twins.

Sequenced: PBMCs. These receptors originate from a young woman in good health.

The V call is TRBV20-1, the J call TRBJ2-2; the D is unclear. The CDR3 has 14 residues. V shed 5 bases and J shed 0 bases, with 10 bases lying between them. Germline CDR1 reads DFQATT; CDR2 reads SNEGSKA (reference sequence). CDR3 protein: CSAVGRTNTGELFF. The CDR3 nucleotides read TGCAGTGCTGTGGGCAGAACGAACACCGGGGAGCTGTTTTTT.

This clonotype was counted between two and nine times. The chain recombines TRBV15 with TRBJ2-3; maybe TRBD2 (5 bases). Deletions cut 0 bases from V and 0 bases from J, with 10 bases between. Per the germline V gene, CDR1 is LNHNV and CDR2 is YYDKDF (reference sequence). The CDR3 is 16 amino acids. CDR3 DNA: TGTGCCACCAGCAGAGATAGCCCGGGGAGCACAGATACGCAGTATTTT. It specifies CATSRDSPGSTDTQYF.

V usage is TRBV12-5 and J usage is TRBJ2-7; tentatively, D is TRBD1 or TRBD2 (5 bases each). CDR1 and CDR2 from the germline V gene are LGHNT and FRNRAP. This CDR3 comprises 13 residues. Trimming stripped 4 bases from V and 2 bases from J, with 9 bases between. The chain's CDR3 is CASGSGRTYEQYV. As DNA, the CDR3 is TGTGCTAGTGGTTCGGGACGGACCTACGAGCAGTACGTC.

There are many counts of this clonotype. The chain employs TRBV6-4 and TRBJ1-5; 8 bases match TRBD1. CDR3 length equals 14 residues. J lost 6 bases, V lost 5 bases, and 6 bases had no gene match. Germline V CDR1 and CDR2: MRHNA, SNTAGT. CDR3 sequence reads: CASSPGQGSQPQHF. CDR3 bases: TGTGCCAGCAGTCCCGGACAGGGAAGTCAGCCCCAGCATTTT.

A few counts support this clonotype. The chain carries TRBV12-3 or TRBV12-4 and TRBJ2-6; 9 bases match TRBD2. The CDR3 is made up of 17 amino acids. With 5 bases clipped from V and 0 bases from J, the junction kept 5 bases outside the gene matches. The CDR3 is CASSPLAGPSGANVLTF. The CDR3 coding sequence is TGTGCCAGCAGTCCTCTAGCGGGGCCCTCTGGGGCCAACGTCCTGACTTTC.

This clonotype was seen more than once but under ten times. The V and J genes are TRBV20-1 and TRBJ2-7; TRBD2 aligns across 8 bases. The CDR3 is 12 residues long. The V gene end was trimmed by 5 bases and the J gene end by 4 bases; junction bases not matched to a gene: 4. Germline V gene data show CDR1 as DFQATT and CDR2 as SNEGSKA (reference sequence). CDR3: CSASGGGYEQYF. The CDR3, as DNA: TGCAGTGCTTCGGGGGGGGGTTACGAGCAGTACTTC.

This clonotype appeared a few times. The J gene is TRBJ2-5, the V gene TRBV7-8, with D possibly matching TRBD2 (5 bases). Trimming took off 8 bases at V and 4 bases at J, with 11 bases between the two ends. Germline V gene data show CDR1 as SGHVS and CDR2 as FQNEAQ. The CDR3 loop spans 12 amino acids. CDR3 loop: CASGLARETQYF. CDR3 bases: TGTGCCAGCGGCCTAGCCCGAGAGACCCAGTACTTC.